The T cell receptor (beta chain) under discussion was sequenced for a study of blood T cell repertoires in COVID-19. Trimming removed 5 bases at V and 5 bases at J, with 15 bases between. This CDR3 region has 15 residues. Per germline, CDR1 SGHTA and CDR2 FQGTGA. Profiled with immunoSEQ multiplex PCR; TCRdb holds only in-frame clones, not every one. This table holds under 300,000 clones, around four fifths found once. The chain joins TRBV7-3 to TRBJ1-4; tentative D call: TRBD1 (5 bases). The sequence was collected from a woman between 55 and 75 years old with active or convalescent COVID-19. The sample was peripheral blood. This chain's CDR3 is CASSPTGGVNEKLFF. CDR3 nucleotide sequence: TGTGCCAGCAGCCCTACGGGGGGGGTAAATGAAAAACTGTTTTTT.